Shown below are 23 T cell receptor beta chains from a single sample sequenced in a study of T cell changes during pregnancy in multiple sclerosis. Method: immunoSEQ multiplex PCR; TCRdb's copy keeps in-frame clones and lacks some. In the table there are 45,000 to 60,000 clones, around 93% of which are singletons. This material consisted of peripheral blood, taken in the second trimester of pregnancy. These receptors all stem from a female donor with multiple sclerosis, enrolled in a pregnancy study.

This clone was observed once. The chain joins TRBV7-9 to TRBJ2-7; D is unclear. CDR3 size: 13 residues. Germline V lookup: CDR1 SEHNR, CDR2 FQNEAQ (reference sequence). Trimming left V 2 bases short and J 3 bases short, with 8 bases between. In DNA form, the CDR3 reads TGTGCCAGCAGCTTACAGGATCTCTACGAGCAGTACTTC. Encoded protein: CASSLQDLYEQYF.

This chain joins TRBV21-1 and TRBJ2-7; the D segment call TRBD2 is taken from the table without a DNA check. TRBV21-1 is tagged as a pseudogene. There are 15 residues in the CDR3. For the CDR3, the DNA is TGTGCCAGCAGTAAAGGCCGGGAGGGAGGCTACGAGCAGTACTTC. It yields the protein CASSKGREGGYEQYF.

As for this clone: Because the CDR3 is missing its conserved closing phenylalanine or tryptophan, this is likely a read error. The V and J genes are TRBV15 and TRBJ1-1; D is possibly TRBD1 (5 bases). Deletions cut 3 bases from V and 1 base from J, with 9 bases between. The CDR3 has 14 residues. The germline CDR1 and CDR2 sequences are LNHNV and YYDKDF (reference sequence). The CDR3 region is CATSSKTANTEAFL. CDR3 bases: TGTGCCACCAGCAGTAAGACAGCGAACACTGAAGCTTTCCTT.

The V and J genes are TRBV18 and TRBJ1-4; D unclear. The CDR3 contains 18 residues. Germline CDR1 and CDR2: KGHSH and LQKENI. With 3 bases removed from V and 0 bases from J, the gap between germline ends came to 17 bases. This chain's CDR3 is CASSPDSVAFATNEKLFF. In DNA, the CDR3 is TGTGCCAGCTCACCGGACTCGGTAGCATTCGCAACTAATGAAAAACTGTTTTTT.

This chain connects TRBV5-1 to TRBJ2-2; D unresolved. Germline CDR1 SGHRS, CDR2 YFSETQ. Trimming removed 0 bases from V and 2 bases from J, with 11 bases in between. The CDR3 runs 16 residues. CDR3 coding DNA: TGCGCCAGCAGCTTGGCCCGCCAGGTTAACACCGGGGAGCTGTTTTTT. Amino acid sequence: CASSLARQVNTGELFF.

Only one count was recorded for this clone. The chain uses TRBV9 and TRBJ1-4; unclear D gene. This CDR3 comprises 14 residues. V shed 4 bases and J shed 8 bases, with 15 bases lying between them. CDR1 and CDR2 (germline): SGDLS, YYNGEE. CDR3 DNA: TGTGCCAGCAGCACCTCGGGAGGAAGAGAAAAACTGTTTTTT. Translating it yields CASSTSGGREKLFF.

The chain recombines TRBV29-1 with TRBJ2-1, with D uncertain. This CDR3 spans 11 amino acids. Trimming removed 5 bases at V and 5 bases at J, with 7 bases between. Germline V CDR1 and CDR2: SQVTM, ANQGSEA. CDR3 protein: CSVHFNNEQFF. The CDR3 bases are TGCAGCGTTCATTTCAACAATGAGCAGTTCTTC.

The chain has TRBV16 and TRBJ2-3; D remains unclear. V lost 5 bases and J lost 8, with 14 bases in between. CDR1 KGHSY and CDR2 FQNENV come from the germline V gene. The CDR3 contains 13 residues. CDR3 bases: TGTGCCAGCAGCTCAGCCTGGGCCGCTACGCAGTATTTT. It translates to CASSSAWAATQYF.

The V gene is TRBV29-1, the J gene TRBJ1-2, with TRBD1 identical over 8 bases. CDR1 SQVTM and CDR2 ANQGSEA come from the germline V gene. Trimming cost V 3 bases and J 8 bases; bases outside gene matches: 8. The CDR3 totals 13 residues. This chain's CDR3 is CSVEDREDRGYTF. The CDR3 region has the DNA TGCAGCGTTGAGGACAGGGAGGATCGCGGCTACACCTTC. Complete variable domain (other parts from reference TRBV29-1 and TRBJ1-2): SAVISQKPSRDICQRGTSLTIQCQVDSQVTMMFWYRQQPGQSLTLIATANQGSEATYESGFVIDKFPISRPNLTFSTLTVSNMSPEDSSIYLCSVEDREDRGYTFGSGTRLTVV.

V usage is TRBV19 and J usage is TRBJ1-5, with TRBD1 as a possible D gene (5 bases). The germline V and J ends were trimmed by 1 base and 2 bases, with 12 bases remaining between them. Germline loops: CDR1 LNHDA, CDR2 SQIVND (reference sequence). This CDR3 region has 16 residues. The CDR3 nucleotides read TGTGCCAGTAGTATAGTAGCGGGGGATCGCAATCAGCCCCAGCATTTT. Protein product: CASSIVAGDRNQPQHF.

The chain has TRBV16 and TRBJ2-5; 7 bases fit TRBD1. The CDR3 is 14 residues long. The V gene end was trimmed by 3 bases and the J gene end by 6 bases; junction bases not matched to a gene: 7. Germline CDR1 reads KGHSY; CDR2 reads FQNENV. As DNA, the CDR3 is TGTGCCAGCAGCCACTCCGGGACAGCACAGACCCAGTACTTC. Its translation: CASSHSGTAQTQYF.

This rearrangement joins TRBV7-2 to TRBJ1-1; TRBD1 is a possible D gene (5 bases). With 6 bases removed from V and 6 bases from J, the gap between germline ends came to 17 bases. CDR3 length equals 14 residues. Germline lookup yields CDR1 SGHTA and CDR2 FQGNSA. In DNA, the CDR3 is TGTGCCAGCAGATTCAACGGGGGGTTTGCTGAAGCTTTCTTT. Its translation: CASRFNGGFAEAFF.

The chain employs TRBV18 and TRBJ1-2; TRBD1 matches at 7 bases. J gave up 5 bases and V 6 bases, and 9 bases lay outside the gene matches. The CDR3 sequence is 14 residues long. Per germline, CDR1 KGHSH and CDR2 LQKENI. Here the CDR3 DNA reads TGTGCCAGCTCCCCGGGACAGACTCCTTATGGCTACACCTTC. It specifies CASSPGQTPYGYTF.

The J gene is TRBJ2-7, the V gene TRBV7-9, with 7 bases that match TRBD1. The germline V gene encodes CDR1 SEHNR and CDR2 FQNEAQ (reference sequence). The junction had 4 bases not matched to a gene; V was cut back by 3 bases and J by 2 bases. The CDR3 is 14 amino acids. The CDR3 DNA sequence: TGTGCCAGCAGCTTCCGGGACAGCCCCTACGAGCAGTACTTC. Residues: CASSFRDSPYEQYF.

The chain uses TRBV9 and TRBJ1-2, with 7 bases fitting TRBD1. V lost 3 bases and J lost 8; bases outside the gene matches: 10. The CDR3 runs 14 residues. The germline CDR1 and CDR2 sequences are SGDLS and YYNGEE. CDR3 region: CASSETGEMWGYTF. The CDR3 bases are TGTGCCAGCAGCGAAACAGGGGAAATGTGGGGCTACACCTTC.

The CDR3, as DNA: TGTGCCAGCAGTAGGACTAGCGGGAGGAGCAATGAGCAGTTCTTC. Its translation: CASSRTSGRSNEQFF. The gene calls are TRBV6-4 and TRBJ2-1, with 14 bases aligning to TRBD2. The CDR3 contains 15 residues. CDR1 MRHNA and CDR2 SNTAGT come from the germline V gene. The V gene end was trimmed by 5 bases and the J gene end by 6 bases; junction bases not matched to a gene: 3.

The chain employs TRBV20-1 and TRBJ2-7; D unclear. This CDR3 has 11 amino acids. The V gene lost 4 bases and the J gene lost 5 bases, with 9 bases spanning the gap. The germline gives CDR1 DFQATT, CDR2 SNEGSKA (reference sequence). The CDR3 reads CSAIRIHEQYF. Written as DNA, the CDR3 is TGCAGTGCTATTCGTATCCACGAGCAGTACTTC.

The V call is TRBV2, the J call TRBJ1-2; 12 positions agree with TRBD1. V shed 2 bases, J shed 4 bases, and the junction held 14 bases outside the gene matches. This CDR3 contains 19 residues. Germline assignment: CDR1 SNHLY and CDR2 FYNNEI. CDR3 nucleotide sequence: TGTGCCAGCAGTGAACCCCCGGGGACAGGGGGCGCGGCTAGCTATGGCTACACCTTC. Translation: CASSEPPGTGGAASYGYTF.

This clone has just a few counts. The gene calls are TRBV19 and TRBJ2-7; weak D call: TRBD2 (5 bases). Germline lookup yields CDR1 LNHDA and CDR2 SQIVND (reference sequence). V was shortened by 5 bases and J by 5 bases, with 16 bases between the two germline ends. The CDR3 has 14 residues. The CDR3 sequence: CASSESEGLHEQYF. In DNA form, the CDR3 reads TGTGCCAGTAGTGAGTCCGAGGGCCTCCACGAGCAGTACTTC.

The rearrangement joins TRBV4-1 to TRBJ2-5; possibly TRBD1 for D (5 bases). The germline gives CDR1 MGHRA, CDR2 YSYEKL. V lost 3 bases to trimming and J lost 1 base, with 12 bases between them. The CDR3 sequence is 15 residues long. CDR3 bases: TGCGCCAGCAGCCAGGGCCCGACAGTCCAAGAGACCCAGTACTTC. Amino acids: CASSQGPTVQETQYF.

The V call is TRBV6-4, the J call TRBJ1-1; TRBD1 might be the D (5 bases). With 6 bases removed from V and 5 bases from J, the gap between germline ends came to 16 bases. Germline V gives CDR1 MRHNA, CDR2 SNTAGT. The CDR3 covers 14 residues. The CDR3 coding sequence is TGTGCCAGCAGACAGGACCCTCTGGGAACTGAAGCTTTCTTT. This gives the protein CASRQDPLGTEAFF.

CDR3 protein: CASSLGDEQFF. The CDR3 DNA is TGTGCCAGCAGCTTGGGAGATGAGCAGTTCTTC. The chain uses TRBV7-9 and TRBJ2-1, with a possible D match to TRBD2 (5 bases). Germline loops: CDR1 SEHNR, CDR2 FQNEAQ (reference sequence). CDR3 length: 11 amino acids. The V and J ends lost 3 bases and 8 bases respectively, with 5 bases between them.

The V gene is TRBV19, the J gene TRBJ2-7; D is possibly TRBD2 (6 bases). The ends were cut back, 10 bases at V and 0 bases at J, with 13 bases in the middle. Germline-derived CDR1 and CDR2 are LNHDA and SQIVND (reference sequence). This CDR3 spans 13 amino acids. The CDR3 sequence is CATEGSDSYEQYF. The CDR3 coding sequence is TGTGCCACGGAGGGAAGCGACTCCTACGAGCAGTACTTC. The variable domain in full, completed from reference TRBV19 and TRBJ2-7, reads DGGITQSPKYLFRKEGQNVTLSCEQNLNHDAMYWYRQDPGQGLRLIYYSQIVNDFQKGDIAEGYSVSREKKESFPLTVTSAQKNPTAFYLCATEGSDSYEQYFGPGTRLTVT.